This T cell receptor (beta chain) was documented in a study of T cells in Graves' hyperthyroidism and ophthalmopathy. Whole-study results and caveats: Ophthalmopathy stood apart from stable hyperthyroidism in a 13 V-J model.

From germline, CDR1 is SQVTM and CDR2 ANQGSEA. The CDR3 contains 14 residues. The V gene end was trimmed by 6 bases and the J gene end by 6 bases; junction bases not matched to a gene: 8. RNA transcripts served as the template for amplifying TCR beta CDR3 regions. When the TCR CDR3 underwent first-round RT-PCR, the HTBI primer set was used. A single record per CDR3 protein comes from TCRdb applying MiXCR to the multiplex PCR reads. The sample lists a few hundred thousand distinct CDR3 sequences; around 14% were seen once. Participants, patients aged 18 to 65, had newly diagnosed hyperthyroidism with a duration under 2 months. This clonotype came up many times. Its antigen is still unknown.

Source material: blood. This chain joins TRBV29-1 and TRBJ2-7; 13 bases match TRBD2. The TCR was taken from a woman in her 30s with Graves' hyperthyroidism. The CDR3 region is CSVGRTSGSSEQYF. The CDR3, as DNA: TGCAGCGTCGGACGGACTAGCGGGAGCTCCGAGCAGTACTTC.